This T cell receptor beta chain was identified during a study of blood T cells in healthy people across ages. Germline V lookup: CDR1 LNHDA, CDR2 SQIVND (reference sequence). The CDR3 spans 15 residues. V lost 8 bases, J lost 5 bases, and 21 bases lay in between. A sample-barcoded 5' primer and a J-beta primer mix were used in a second PCR of about 6 to 11 cycles. TCRdb re-called the 5' RACE reads through MiXCR, storing one row per CDR3 protein. The data contain roughly 730,000 distinct CDR3 sequences, around three fifths of them singletons. The chain is built from TRBV19 and TRBJ2-5, with D possibly TRBD1 on 6 matching bases. The source of this sequence is a man aged 35-49 years in good health. Sequenced: blood. This CDR3 is CASRTLLQGRETQYF. The CDR3 bases are TGTGCCAGTCGAACGCTTCTACAGGGCCGGGAGACCCAGTACTTC.